These 18 T cell receptor beta chains came from one sample sequenced in a study of blood T cell repertoires in COVID-19. Profiling relied on immunoSEQ multiplex PCR, and the TCRdb table lists in-frame clones only, not all of them. Of around 310,000 clones listed, around 89% are singletons. The sample consisted of peripheral blood. These receptors originate from a woman aged 45-65 years with active or convalescent COVID-19.

J is TRBJ1-2 and V is TRBV30, with a weak D call TRBD1 (6 bases). Germline V gives CDR1 GTSNPN, CDR2 SVGIG (reference sequence). Trimming took off 4 bases at V and 7 bases at J, with 10 bases between the two ends. This CDR3 region has 11 residues. The CDR3 sequence is CAWTTGSGYTF. The CDR3 coding sequence is TGTGCCTGGACTACAGGGAGTGGCTACACCTTC.

V gene TRBV27 combines with J gene TRBJ1-2, with 8 bases lining up with TRBD1. The germline CDR1 and CDR2 sequences are MNHEY and SMNVEV (reference sequence). This CDR3 is built from 15 residues. The V and J ends lost 2 bases and 3 bases, in that order; junction bases with no gene match: 5. This CDR3 is CASSLRAGGDYGYTF. CDR3 DNA sequence: TGTGCCAGCAGTTTAAGGGCAGGGGGCGACTATGGCTACACCTTC.

This clone was seen a single time. V usage is TRBV29-1 and J usage is TRBJ1-2, with TRBD1 identical over 8 bases. V lost 3 bases, J lost 1 base, and 7 bases stayed unmatched. In germline, CDR1 is SQVTM, CDR2 ANQGSEA. The CDR3 consists of 15 residues. The CDR3 here is CSVDDRGLSNYGYTF. The CDR3 region has the DNA TGCAGCGTTGATGACAGGGGACTGAGTAACTATGGCTACACCTTC.

In this sample, this clone turned up a few times. The CDR3 is CATSRGDRSTNEKLFF. The DNA of the CDR3 is TGTGCCACCAGCAGGGGGGACAGATCAACTAATGAAAAACTGTTTTTT. This chain uses TRBV15 with TRBJ1-4; 7 positions match TRBD1. Per the germline V gene, CDR1 is LNHNV and CDR2 is YYDKDF (reference sequence). This CDR3 comprises 16 residues. With 3 bases clipped from V and 0 bases from J, the junction kept 4 bases outside the gene matches.

This sequence joins TRBV9 and TRBJ1-4; 7 positions agree with TRBD1. V shed 0 bases and J 6 bases; nucleotides not matched to a gene: 8. Germline values: CDR1 SGDLS, CDR2 YYNGEE. This CDR3 spans 16 amino acids. CDR3 sequence: CASSVGRGRVDEKLFF. The CDR3 bases are TGTGCCAGCAGCGTAGGGAGGGGGCGAGTCGATGAAAAACTGTTTTTT.

The gene calls are TRBV7-9 and TRBJ2-5, with TRBD2 matching over 9 bases. This CDR3 region has 15 residues. The V segment lost 8 bases and the J segment 5 bases; nucleotides outside the gene matches: 12. Germline CDR1 is SEHNR and CDR2 is FQNEAQ (reference sequence). CDR3 sequence: CASSTLAGVGETQYF. CDR3 bases: TGTGCCAGCTCCACTTTAGCGGGAGTAGGGGAGACCCAGTACTTC.

This clone has only one observation. The chain has TRBV11-3 and TRBJ2-1, with 10 bases fitting TRBD1. V lost 3 bases to trimming and J lost 4 bases; unmatched junction nucleotides: 3. This CDR3 comprises 15 residues. Germline lookup yields CDR1 SGHNT and CDR2 YENEEA. CDR3 nucleotides: TGTGCCAGCAGCTTCAGGGGACAGGGGTACAATGAGCAGTTCTTC. The encoded protein is CASSFRGQGYNEQFF.

The table lists this clone with a few counts. The chain is built from TRBV5-4 and TRBJ2-5; 9 nucleotides align to TRBD2. V shed 4 bases, J shed 2 bases, and the junction held 3 bases outside the gene matches. The CDR3 consists of 14 residues. The germline V gene has CDR1 SGHNT and CDR2 YYREEE (reference sequence). The CDR3 DNA reads as TGTGCCAGCAGCCGTAGCGGGGGACAAGAGACCCAGTACTTC. This gives the protein CASSRSGGQETQYF.

The chain has TRBV5-4 and TRBJ1-1; D is undetermined. This CDR3 is built from 15 residues. Germline loops: CDR1 SGHNT, CDR2 YYREEE (reference sequence). Trimming removed 4 bases from V and 0 bases from J, with 13 bases in between. In DNA form, the CDR3 reads TGTGCCAGCAGCGTAGAAGCCGGTATGAACACTGAAGCTTTCTTT. This translates into CASSVEAGMNTEAFF. The variable domain in full, with the rest retrieved from reference TRBV5-4 and TRBJ1-1, is ETGVTQSPTHLIKTRGQQVTLRCSSQSGHNTVSWYQQALGQGPQFIFQYYREEENGRGNFPPRFSGLQFPNYSSELNVNALELDDSALYLCASSVEAGMNTEAFFGQGTRLTVV.

CDR3 DNA sequence: TGTGCCAGCAGCGCCCAAATTAGCCCCGGGGAGCTGTTTTTT. Its translation is CASSAQISPGELFF. This rearrangement joins TRBV9 to TRBJ2-2; D is uncertain. V gave up 3 bases and J gave up 6 bases, with 12 bases separating them. Germline CDR1 reads SGDLS; CDR2 reads YYNGEE. This CDR3 region has 14 residues.

The chain has TRBV7-2 and TRBJ2-7; 15 bases line up with TRBD2. After removal of 3 bases from V and 7 bases from J, the junction contained 7 bases not matched to a gene. Germline V CDR1 and CDR2: SGHTA, FQGNSA. This CDR3 comprises 16 residues. The CDR3 loop is CASSLASGTSGREQYF. CDR3 sequence (DNA): TGTGCCAGCAGCTTGGCCTCCGGGACTAGCGGGAGGGAGCAGTACTTC.

The chain recombines TRBV12-3 or TRBV12-4 with TRBJ1-1; 7 bases are a match to TRBD1. CDR3 length: 12 amino acids. The V and J ends lost 3 bases and 10 bases, in that order; junction bases with no gene match: 5. The chain's CDR3 is CASSFGQGVAFF. CDR3 coding DNA: TGTGCCAGCAGTTTCGGCCAGGGGGTAGCTTTCTTT.

The CDR3 reads CASSLRGGIDTQYF. The DNA of the CDR3 is TGTGCCAGCAGCTTAAGAGGGGGCATCGATACGCAGTATTTT. The chain recombines TRBV7-3 with TRBJ2-3; TRBD1 agrees at 7 bases. This CDR3 is 14 amino acids long. After removal of 1 base from V and 6 bases from J, the junction contained 4 bases not matched to a gene. Germline V CDR1 and CDR2: SGHTA, FQGTGA.

The gene calls are TRBV28 and TRBJ1-2; weak D call: TRBD1 (5 bases). Germline V lookup: CDR1 MDHEN, CDR2 SYDVKM. The CDR3 totals 14 residues. With 3 bases removed from V and 2 bases from J, the gap between germline ends came to 10 bases. The CDR3 reads CASSFVDRNYGYTF. CDR3 in DNA: TGTGCCAGCAGTTTCGTCGACAGAAACTATGGCTACACCTTC.

This CDR3 reads CAWSVGDRDRLGNQPQHF. As DNA, the CDR3 is TGTGCCTGGAGTGTGGGGGACAGGGATCGATTGGGCAATCAGCCCCAGCATTTT. The chain has TRBV30 and TRBJ1-5, with 9 bases lining up with TRBD1. CDR1 and CDR2 from the germline V gene are GTSNPN and SVGIG (reference sequence). The CDR3 is 18 residues long. The V segment lost 0 bases and the J segment 2 bases; nucleotides outside the gene matches: 11.

In its sample, this clone was seen once. The rearrangement links TRBV7-2 to TRBJ1-5; 10 positions agree with TRBD1. There are 17 residues in the CDR3. The V gene's germline CDR1 is SGHTA and CDR2 FQGNSA. V shed 5 bases, J shed 2 bases, and the junction held 9 bases outside the gene matches. DNA of the CDR3: TGTGCCAGCAGCCCGCCCCGGACAGGGGGAGGCAATCAGCCCCAGCATTTT. Translation: CASSPPRTGGGNQPQHF. The complete variable domain, with remaining parts taken from reference TRBV7-2 and TRBJ1-5, reads GAGVSQSPSNKVTEKGKDVELRCDPISGHTALYWYRQSLGQGLEFLIYFQGNSAPDKSGLPSDRFSAERTGGSVSTLTIQRTQQEDSAVYLCASSPPRTGGGNQPQHFGDGTRLSIL.

This rearrangement joins TRBV27 to TRBJ2-7, with D maybe TRBD2 (5 bases). The germline gives CDR1 MNHEY, CDR2 SMNVEV (reference sequence). V was pared by 3 bases and J by 5 bases, with 11 bases between. This CDR3 spans 13 amino acids. CDR3 region: CASSLREKNEQYF. The DNA for the CDR3 is TGTGCCAGCAGTTTGAGGGAAAAGAACGAGCAGTACTTC.

This rearrangement joins TRBV9 to TRBJ2-5; TRBD2 matches 8 bases. Germline V lookup: CDR1 SGDLS, CDR2 YYNGEE. This CDR3 comprises 14 residues. After removal of 0 bases from V and 5 bases from J, the junction contained 3 bases not matched to a gene. CDR3 sequence (DNA): TGTGCCAGCAGCGTAGCGGGGGGGCTGGAGACCCAGTACTTC. Translated, it gives CASSVAGGLETQYF.